Shown below are 16 T cell receptor beta chains from a single sample sequenced in a study of T cell repertoires in ileal Crohn's disease. Clones were read by immunoSEQ multiplex PCR, and TCRdb kept only the in-frame ones, dropping some. Counted here are about 11,000 clones, roughly four fifths occurring once; the ten biggest clones make up about 4.7%. The sample comprised ileal tissue. All receptors derive from an adult with Crohn's disease.

V gene TRBV9 combines with J gene TRBJ1-3, with a weak D call TRBD1 (5 bases). The V and J ends lost 3 bases and 2 bases respectively, with 9 bases between them. CDR1 SGDLS and CDR2 YYNGEE come from the germline V gene. The CDR3 spans 14 residues. The DNA of the CDR3 is TGTGCCAGCAGCGAGAGGACAACTGGAAACACCATATATTTT. Translated, it gives CASSERTTGNTIYF.

On this clone: Other DNA sequences in the sample encode the same CDR3. V is TRBV9 and J is TRBJ2-3, with 10 bases identical to TRBD1. This CDR3 comprises 17 residues. Germline V gene lookup returns CDR1 SGDLS and CDR2 YYNGEE. With 0 bases clipped from V and 2 bases from J, the junction kept 6 bases outside the gene matches. The chain's CDR3 is CASSVGGGTGVTDTQYF. DNA of the CDR3: TGTGCCAGCAGCGTAGGAGGGGGGACAGGGGTCACAGATACGCAGTATTTT.

The chain carries TRBV19 and TRBJ1-1; D is unclear. The CDR3 sequence is 13 residues long. From germline, CDR1 is LNHDA and CDR2 SQIVND (reference sequence). Deletions cut 3 bases from V and 3 bases from J, with 8 bases between. Here the CDR3 reads CASSISPDTEAFF. The CDR3 region has the DNA TGTGCCAGTAGTATCTCCCCTGACACTGAAGCTTTCTTT.

In its sample, this clone was seen a few times. The chain uses TRBV5-4 and TRBJ2-7, with D possibly matching TRBD2 (6 bases). V was pared by 4 bases and J by 3 bases, with 11 bases between. The CDR3 has 13 amino acids. Per germline, CDR1 SGHNT and CDR2 YYREEE (reference sequence). CDR3 protein: CASSGDSLYEQYF. CDR3 nucleotides: TGTGCCAGCAGCGGGGACTCCCTCTACGAGCAGTACTTC.

The V call is TRBV18, the J call TRBJ2-7, with TRBD1 matching over 9 bases. Germline V lookup: CDR1 KGHSH, CDR2 LQKENI. The CDR3 spans 15 residues. V was clipped by 0 bases and J by 0 bases; unmatched bases: 0. The CDR3 region has the DNA TGTGCCAGCTCACCACCGGGACAGGGCTCCTACGAGCAGTACTTC. Translated: CASSPPGQGSYEQYF.

This clone was picked up one time. V and J are TRBV7-9 and TRBJ1-1; 7 bases line up with TRBD1. The trim removed 6 bases at V and 7 bases at J, leaving 8 bases unmatched. The length of the CDR3 is 13 residues. The germline CDR1 and CDR2 sequences are SEHNR and FQNEAQ (reference sequence). The CDR3 DNA is TGTGCCAGCAGACGCCAGGGGGATAATGAAGCTTTCTTT. It yields the protein CASRRQGDNEAFF.

This clone was seen only a few times. The chain is built from TRBV25-1 and TRBJ1-5; D call uncertain. The V end was cut by 6 bases, the J end by 7 bases, with 10 bases between. CDR1 is MGHDK, CDR2 SYGVNS, per germline. This CDR3 has 12 amino acids. Here the CDR3 reads CASRTGYQPQHF. The CDR3 DNA is TGTGCCAGCAGGACGGGTTACCAGCCCCAGCATTTT.

The gene calls are TRBV4-1 and TRBJ1-6; D perhaps matches TRBD1 (5 bases). The V end lost 0 bases, the J end lost 5 bases, and 8 bases lay between the germline ends. This CDR3 spans 15 amino acids. CDR1 and CDR2 (germline): MGHRA, YSYEKL. For the CDR3, the DNA is TGCGCCAGCAGCCAAGATATACAGGATAATTCACCCCTCCACTTT. It yields the protein CASSQDIQDNSPLHF.

The J gene is TRBJ1-1, the V gene TRBV4-1; D perhaps matches TRBD1 (6 bases). The CDR3 loop spans 16 amino acids. V gave up 1 base and J gave up 10 bases, with 22 bases separating them. CDR1 and CDR2 from the germline V gene are MGHRA and YSYEKL. CDR3 nucleotide sequence: TGCGCCAGCAGCCAAGCCCCGGGGGGCGATGTACACGGAGCTTTCTTT. Translating it yields CASSQAPGGDVHGAFF.

This CDR3 reads CASIGTGGNSPLHF. CDR3 bases: TGTGCCAGCATTGGGACAGGGGGCAATTCACCCCTCCACTTT. The chain has TRBV2 and TRBJ1-6; TRBD1 aligns across 12 bases. The CDR3 runs to 14 residues. Germline V lookup: CDR1 SNHLY, CDR2 FYNNEI. J was trimmed by 7 bases and V by 7 bases; bases with no gene match: 2.

The chain has TRBV7-2 and TRBJ1-3, with D possibly being TRBD1 (6 bases). Germline-derived CDR1 and CDR2 are SGHTA and FQGNSA. The CDR3 is 15 amino acids. The ends were cut back, 7 bases at V and 2 bases at J, with 15 bases in the middle. DNA for the CDR3: TGTGCCAGCATCCCAGGGGCTCTTACTGGAAACACCATATATTTT. Residues: CASIPGALTGNTIYF.

The V call is TRBV6-1, the J call TRBJ2-2, with TRBD1 identical over 8 bases. The CDR3 totals 13 residues. V lost 8 bases, J lost 1 base, and 0 bases stayed unmatched. Germline V gene data show CDR1 as MNHNS and CDR2 as SASEGT. DNA of the CDR3: TGTGCCAGCGACAGGGGGAACACCGGGGAGCTGTTTTTT. Its protein product is CASDRGNTGELFF.

The genes are TRBV9 and TRBJ1-2; 10 bases map to TRBD1. Trimming removed 1 base from V and 4 bases from J; junction bases left unmatched: 4. The CDR3 has 15 amino acids. Looked up from germline, CDR1 is SGDLS and CDR2 is YYNGEE. The CDR3 region is CASSVQTGGSYGYTF. The CDR3 coding sequence is TGTGCCAGCAGCGTACAGACAGGGGGCAGCTATGGCTACACCTTC.

The CDR3 here is CASTLSGGEIDTQYF. Written as DNA, the CDR3 is TGTGCCAGCACCCTTTCGGGCGGGGAGATAGATACGCAGTATTTT. V gene TRBV9 combines with J gene TRBJ2-3, with D perhaps matching TRBD2 (6 bases). V lost 6 bases, J lost 5 bases, and 19 bases lay in between. The germline V gene encodes CDR1 SGDLS and CDR2 YYNGEE. CDR3 size: 15 residues.

This sequence joins TRBV25-1 and TRBJ2-6; weak D call: TRBD1 (6 bases). The germline gives CDR1 MGHDK, CDR2 SYGVNS. The CDR3 has 14 residues. In nucleotides, the CDR3 is TGTGCAGAGGGGGACCTACCGGGGGCCAACGTCCTGACTTTC. Translated, it gives CAEGDLPGANVLTF.

The CDR3 DNA reads as TGTGCCAGTAGTTATAGCCGTGAGCAGTTCTTC. It codes for CASSYSREQFF. This sequence joins TRBV19 and TRBJ2-1; D gene uncertain. Germline V gene sequence: CDR1 LNHDA, CDR2 SQIVND (reference sequence). V gave up 5 bases and J gave up 9 bases, with 8 bases separating them. This CDR3 has 11 residues. The full variable domain, completed using reference TRBV19 and TRBJ2-1, is DGGITQSPKYLFRKEGQNVTLSCEQNLNHDAMYWYRQDPGQGLRLIYYSQIVNDFQKGDIAEGYSVSREKKESFPLTVTSAQKNPTAFYLCASSYSREQFFGPGTRLTVL.